A selection of T cell receptor beta chains follows, all from one sample in a study of Ad26.COV2.S vaccination and SARS-CoV-2 variants. Some clones are missing from TCRdb's copy, which holds only in-frame ones; the method was immunoSEQ multiplex PCR. The sample has some 300,000 clones; 70% to 90% are singletons. The sequencing used peripheral blood, collected in a trial of Ad26.COV2.S vaccine versus placebo. The receptors were gathered from a person aged 18-60 years who received the Ad26.COV2.S COVID-19 vaccine or a placebo. CDR3s include the opening cysteine and the closing phenylalanine or tryptophan. D genes are given only for firm matches. For some rows the clone size is stated as once, few or many, or as a class when expanded; others skip it.

clone_size	v_call	j_call	d_call	cdr3_nt	cdr3_aa
-	TRBV6-1	TRBJ2-2	-	TGTGCCAGCAGTGACAGGGCGGGCAGGGAGGAAACCGGGGAGCTGTTTTTT	CASSDRAGREETGELFF
-	TRBV2	TRBJ2-7	TRBD2	TGTGCCAGCAGAGATACTAGCGGGGCAGGGGAGCAGTACTTC	CASRDTSGAGEQYF
-	TRBV15	TRBJ1-2	-	TGTGCCACCAGCAGAGATACGGTAACGGCTAACTATGGCTACACCTTC	CATSRDTVTANYGYTF
-	TRBV28	TRBJ1-1	TRBD1	TGTGCCAGCAGTCTTCCCCAGGGGGCGGGGAACACTGAAGCTTTCTTT	CASSLPQGAGNTEAFF
-	TRBV4-3	TRBJ1-4	TRBD1	TGCGCCAGCAGCCAAGAAGGGGGCACCCAGATTGAAAAACTGTTTTTT	CASSQEGGTQIEKLFF
-	TRBV2	TRBJ1-5	-	TGTGCCAGCAGACAGGAATTTTATAGCAATCAGCCCCAGCATTTT	CASRQEFYSNQPQHF
-	TRBV29-1	TRBJ1-1	-	TGCAGCGTGGTCCGGGAGCTGAACACTGAAGCTTTCTTT	CSVVRELNTEAFF
-	TRBV3-1/TRBV3-2	TRBJ1-2	-	TGTGCCAGCAGCCAATCACAGGGAGGCTACACCTTC	CASSQSQGGYTF
-	TRBV7-2	TRBJ2-5	TRBD2	TGTGCCAGCAGCGCCGGGACTAGCGGAAAGACCCAGTACTTC	CASSAGTSGKTQYF
-	TRBV5-6	TRBJ1-1	-	TGTGCCAGCAGCCCCTACAGTTACAAAAGGAATACTGAAGCTTTCTTT	CASSPYSYKRNTEAFF
-	TRBV5-4	TRBJ1-2	-	TGTGCCAGCAGCTTTGGTAACTATGGCTACACCTTC	CASSFGNYGYTF
few	TRBV15	TRBJ2-7	TRBD2	TGTGCCACCAGCTTCCAAAAGCCGGGACTAGGAGCCGAGCAGTACTTC	CATSFQKPGLGAEQYF
few	TRBV5-1	TRBJ2-3	-	TGCGCCAGCAGCTTAGGACAGACAGATACGCAGTATTTT	CASSLGQTDTQYF
-	TRBV7-8	TRBJ1-4	TRBD1	TGTGCCAGCTCCAGGGGGGCCGGGGAAAAACTGTTTTTT	CASSRGAGEKLFF
once	TRBV7-8	TRBJ1-1	TRBD1	TGTGCCAGCAGCTTATACAGGGGGCCGACGACTGAAGCTTTCTTT	CASSLYRGPTTEAFF
once	TRBV5-1	TRBJ2-7	-	TGCGCCAGCAGCCCCGTGGAGCCCTACGAGCAGTACTTC	CASSPVEPYEQYF
-	TRBV25-1	TRBJ1-5	-	TGTGCCAGCAGTGAGGGGGGATCCAATCAGCCCCAGCATTTT	CASSEGGSNQPQHF
-	TRBV5-1	TRBJ1-4	-	TGCGCCAGCAGCTTTGGGAGGTACGATGAAAAACTGTTTTTT	CASSFGRYDEKLFF
-	TRBV5-1	TRBJ2-7	-	TGCGCCAGCAGCTTGGTAGGCGAGCAGTACTTC	CASSLVGEQYF
-	TRBV4-1	TRBJ1-2	-	TGCGCCAGCAGCACAATTCCGGACTATGGCTACACCTTC	CASSTIPDYGYTF
-	TRBV5-1	TRBJ1-1	-	TGCGCCAGCAGCTTGGTGGGCCAGGGAAGGAGTGACACTGAAGCTTTCTTT	CASSLVGQGRSDTEAFF
-	TRBV9	TRBJ2-1	TRBD1	TGTGCCAGCGGTCAGGGGGCTTACGGGGAGGAGCAGTTCTTC	CASGQGAYGEEQFF
-	TRBV7-2	TRBJ2-3	-	TGTGCCAGCAGCTCCAACACAGATACGCAGTATTTT	CASSSNTDTQYF
-	TRBV7-9	TRBJ1-1	TRBD1	TGTGCCAGCAGCCCGACAGGGATCATGAACACTGAAGCTTTCTTT	CASSPTGIMNTEAFF
-	TRBV10-3	TRBJ2-1	-	TGTGCCATCAAGGGTGGGGACTACAATGAGCAGTTCTTC	CAIKGGDYNEQFF
-	TRBV18	TRBJ2-2	-	TGTGCCAGCTCACGACAGATCAACACCGGGGAGCTGTTTTTT	CASSRQINTGELFF
-	TRBV11-2	TRBJ2-3	TRBD2	TGTGCCAGCAGGTCTAGCGGGGGGACAGATACGCAGTATTTT	CASRSSGGTDTQYF
-	TRBV30	TRBJ2-5	-	TGTGCCTGGAGTGCCCCGCCCCAAGAGACCCAGTACTTC	CAWSAPPQETQYF
-	TRBV6-1	TRBJ2-1	-	TGTGCCAGCAGTGAAGATGGCAGGTACAATGAGCAGTTCTTC	CASSEDGRYNEQFF
-	TRBV14	TRBJ2-1	TRBD1	TGTGCCAGCAGTGGACAGGTGCGCTCCTACAATGAGCAGTTCTTC	CASSGQVRSYNEQFF
-	TRBV9	TRBJ2-5	TRBD2	TGTGCCAGCAGCGAGAGACTAGCGGACCAAGAGACCCAGTACTTC	CASSERLADQETQYF
-	TRBV5-1	TRBJ2-7	-	TGCGCCAGCAGCTCTCTACAGGGTCTGCTCTACGAGCAGTACTTC	CASSSLQGLLYEQYF
-	TRBV5-1	TRBJ2-5	TRBD1	TGCGCCACCGCCCGGGACAGGGGGATTGTAGAGACCCAGTACTTC	CATARDRGIVETQYF
once	TRBV7-9	TRBJ1-2	-	TGTGCCAGCAGCTTAGATACCCGATTAGGACTTACTAACTATGGCTACACCTTC	CASSLDTRLGLTNYGYTF
-	TRBV5-6	TRBJ1-5	-	TGTGCCAGCAGTGGAGGGGCAGGACTAAATCAGCCCCAGCATTTT	CASSGGAGLNQPQHF
-	TRBV6-5	TRBJ1-2	TRBD1	TGTGCCAGCAGTTACGATGTAGGGACAGGGGATGGCTACACCTTC	CASSYDVGTGDGYTF
-	TRBV4-1	TRBJ2-5	TRBD2	TGCGCCAGCAGCCGGGGTAGCGGGGGCGCCTGGGAGACCCAGTACTTC	CASSRGSGGAWETQYF
-	TRBV7-8	TRBJ1-2	TRBD1	TGTGCCAGCGGCCCCCAGGGGGCGAAGTTAGCCTATGGCTACACCTTC	CASGPQGAKLAYGYTF
-	TRBV11-2	TRBJ1-6	-	TGTGCCAGCAGCTTAGTGGGGTCTGACGGGAGTACCTATAATTCACCCCTCCACTTT	CASSLVGSDGSTYNSPLHF
-	TRBV2	TRBJ1-3	-	TGTGCCAGCAGCCGTCCCGGGGGGGAACTCTCTGGAAACACCATATATTTT	CASSRPGGELSGNTIYF
-	TRBV6-1	TRBJ1-5	-	TGTGCCAGCAGTGATAGGGCCGGGACCAGTCAGCCCCAGCATTTT	CASSDRAGTSQPQHF
-	TRBV29-1	TRBJ1-3	-	TGCAGCGCCCTAAACTACTCTGGAAACACCATATATTTT	CSALNYSGNTIYF
-	TRBV11-2	TRBJ1-2	-	TGTGCCAGCAGCCAGAGGGACGGTGGCGTCTTC	CASSQRDGGVF
-	TRBV6-6	TRBJ1-4	-	TGTGCCAGCAGGCGCGAGAAGGGGAATGAAAAACTGTTTTTT	CASRREKGNEKLFF
-	TRBV12-3/TRBV12-4	TRBJ2-5	-	TGTGCCAGCAGCCACCAGGAGACCCAGTACTTC	CASSHQETQYF
-	TRBV7-2	TRBJ2-1	TRBD2	TGTGCCAGCAGCTTCCGCGCCAGCGGGGGGGCTGATGAGCAGTTCTTC	CASSFRASGGADEQFF
-	TRBV5-1	TRBJ1-2	-	TGCGCCAGCAGCACACAGGGTAACTATGGCTACACCTTC	CASSTQGNYGYTF
once	TRBV19	TRBJ1-2	TRBD1	TGTGCCAGTAGTATACGGACAGGGATTGGCTACACCTTC	CASSIRTGIGYTF
-	TRBV30	TRBJ2-3	-	TGTGCCTGGTCCGAGAGCGGTATCCCCACAGATACGCAGTATTTT	CAWSESGIPTDTQYF
-	TRBV7-2	TRBJ1-2	-	TGTGCCAGCAGCCAAGACGGGACGATCTATGGCTACACCTTC	CASSQDGTIYGYTF
-	TRBV5-1	TRBJ1-1	-	TGCGCCAGCAGCTTCGACAGGTACACTGAAGCTTTCTTT	CASSFDRYTEAFF
-	TRBV23-1	TRBJ1-5	-	TGCGCCAGCAGTCAATCGCGGGGGCATAGCAATCAGCCCCAGCATTTT	CASSQSRGHSNQPQHF
-	TRBV30	TRBJ1-2	-	TGTGCCTGGAGTGTTAGGCACCTCTATGGCTACACCTTC	CAWSVRHLYGYTF
-	TRBV7-2	TRBJ2-5	TRBD2	TGTGCCAGCAGCTGGGTAGCGGGGACCCACCAAGAGACCCAGTACTTC	CASSWVAGTHQETQYF
-	TRBV5-8	TRBJ1-3	-	TGTGCCAGCAGCTTGGGCAGACAAGCAGGAAACACCATATATTTT	CASSLGRQAGNTIYF
few	TRBV30	TRBJ1-2	TRBD1	TGTGCCTGGAGACAGGGGGCGAAGGATGGCTACACCTTC	CAWRQGAKDGYTF
-	TRBV7-2	TRBJ1-2	-	TGTGCCAGCAGCTTGGGGGGCGCATGGGGCTACACCTTC	CASSLGGAWGYTF
-	TRBV3-1/TRBV3-2	TRBJ2-3	-	TGTGCCAGCAGCCCTCCATGGGGGGCCGAGGGTACGCAGTATTTT	CASSPPWGAEGTQYF
-	TRBV9	TRBJ2-3	TRBD2	TGTGCCAGCAGCGTGAGCGGGGGGTTTAGCACAGATACGCAGTATTTT	CASSVSGGFSTDTQYF
-	TRBV7-9	TRBJ2-5	-	TGTGCCAGCAGCTTAGGATCCCAATCAGAGACCCAGTACTTC	CASSLGSQSETQYF